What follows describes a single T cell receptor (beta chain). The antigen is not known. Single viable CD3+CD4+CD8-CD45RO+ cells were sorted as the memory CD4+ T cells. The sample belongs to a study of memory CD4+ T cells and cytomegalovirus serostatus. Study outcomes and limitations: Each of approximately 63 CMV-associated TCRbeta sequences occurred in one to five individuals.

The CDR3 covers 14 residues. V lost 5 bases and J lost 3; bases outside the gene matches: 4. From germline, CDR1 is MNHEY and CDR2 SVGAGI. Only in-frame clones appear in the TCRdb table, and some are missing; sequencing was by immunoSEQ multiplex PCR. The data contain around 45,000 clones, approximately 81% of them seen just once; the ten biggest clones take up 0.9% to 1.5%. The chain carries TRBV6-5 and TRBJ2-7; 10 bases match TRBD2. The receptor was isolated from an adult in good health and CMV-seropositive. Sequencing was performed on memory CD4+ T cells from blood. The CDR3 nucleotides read TGTGCCAGCAGTGGCGGGACTAGCGTCTACGAGCAGTACTTC. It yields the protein CASSGGTSVYEQYF.